The 18 T cell receptor beta chains listed next were all sequenced from one sample in a study of shared clonotypes between healthy human individuals. The table came from immunoSEQ multiplex PCR; TCRdb's copy has only in-frame clones and leaves some out. The repertoire includes about 1 million clones, around 76% of them detected once, and 1.4% to 1.5% sits in the top ten. Sequencing was performed on memory CD4+ T cells sorted from blood. As for subset: CD45RA-negative fraction. Every receptor here comes from a man aged 18-30 years in good health.

This clone was observed a handful of times. The chain is built from TRBV5-4 and TRBJ2-3, with D hard to call. Between the trimmed V and J ends, which lost 6 bases and 4 bases, there was a span of 21 bases. CDR1 and CDR2 (germline): SGHNT, YYREEE (reference sequence). The CDR3 contains 16 residues. Here the CDR3 reads CASNPRGSKSADTQYF. In DNA form, the CDR3 reads TGTGCCAGCAACCCCCGTGGCTCAAAGTCGGCAGATACGCAGTATTTT. Supplemented by reference TRBV5-4 and TRBJ2-3, the full variable domain reads ETGVTQSPTHLIKTRGQQVTLRCSSQSGHNTVSWYQQALGQGPQFIFQYYREEENGRGNFPPRFSGLQFPNYSSELNVNALELDDSALYLCASNPRGSKSADTQYFGPGTRLTVL.

The V and J genes are TRBV2 and TRBJ2-1; D is uncertain. CDR3 size: 11 residues. V was pared by 4 bases and J by 9 bases, with 7 bases between. Germline V gene sequence: CDR1 SNHLY, CDR2 FYNNEI. In DNA form, the CDR3 reads TGTGCCAGCAGTGGCTTAGGTGAGCAGTTCTTC. Its translation is CASSGLGEQFF.

This chain links TRBV7-9 with TRBJ1-6; D may be TRBD1 (6 bases). Trimming removed 5 bases at V and 10 bases at J, with 15 bases between. Germline-derived CDR1 and CDR2 are SEHNR and FQNEAQ (reference sequence). The CDR3 has 14 residues. In DNA, the CDR3 is TGTGCCAGCAGCCCAACAGGGAAGGGCTCACCCCTCCACTTT. Amino acid sequence: CASSPTGKGSPLHF.

This chain connects TRBV7-3 to TRBJ2-1, with TRBD1 as a possible D gene (6 bases). This CDR3 spans 15 amino acids. V gave up 0 bases and J gave up 3 bases, with 9 bases separating them. From germline, CDR1 is SGHTA and CDR2 FQGTGA. This CDR3 is CASSLTGAHYNEQFF. The CDR3 DNA reads TGTGCCAGCAGCTTAACGGGGGCCCACTACAATGAGCAGTTCTTC. Using reference TRBV7-3 and TRBJ2-1 for the parts outside the CDR3, the full variable domain is GAGVSQTPSNKVTEKGKYVELRCDPISGHTALYWYRQSLGQGPEFLIYFQGTGAADDSGLPNDRFFAVRPEGSVSTLKIQRTERGDSAVYLCASSLTGAHYNEQFFGPGTRLTVL.

This chain connects TRBV6-5 to TRBJ2-3; D is unresolved. This CDR3 contains 14 residues. Trimming stripped 2 bases from V and 4 bases from J, with 10 bases between. In germline, CDR1 is MNHEY, CDR2 SVGAGI. The CDR3 protein is CASSYRSGADTQYF. The CDR3 region has the DNA TGTGCCAGCAGTTACAGGTCGGGCGCAGATACGCAGTATTTT.

The gene calls are TRBV5-1 and TRBJ2-4; 7 bases are a match to TRBD1. The CDR3 is 16 residues long. The V and J ends lost 2 bases and 1 base, in that order; junction bases with no gene match: 6. Germline loops: CDR1 SGHRS, CDR2 YFSETQ. The CDR3 is CASSLDREWAKNIQYF. In DNA form, the CDR3 reads TGCGCCAGCAGCTTAGACAGGGAATGGGCCAAAAACATTCAGTACTTC.

The chain combines TRBV7-6 with TRBJ2-1, with D possibly TRBD1 on 5 matching bases. Germline V gene lookup returns CDR1 SGHVS and CDR2 FNYEAQ. The CDR3 is made up of 15 amino acids. Trimming shortened V by 4 bases and J by 3 bases, and 13 bases separated the two germline ends. DNA for the CDR3: TGTGCCAGCAGCTGGGGCCAAAGGGACTACAATGAGCAGTTCTTC. It yields the protein CASSWGQRDYNEQFF.

The rearrangement uses TRBV15 and TRBJ2-7, with TRBD2 matching over 10 bases. The germline gives CDR1 LNHNV, CDR2 YYDKDF (reference sequence). The CDR3 sequence is 16 residues long. V was pared by 5 bases and J by 0 bases, with 7 bases of the junction left unmatched. CDR3 amino acids: CATSRSASGSSYEQYF. CDR3 coding DNA: TGTGCCACCAGCCGATCGGCTAGCGGGAGCTCCTACGAGCAGTACTTC.

The chain has TRBV4-3 and TRBJ1-2; D perhaps matches TRBD1 (6 bases). V lost 0 bases to trimming and J lost 4 bases, with 12 bases between them. Per germline, CDR1 LGHNA and CDR2 YSLEER. The CDR3 extends over 15 amino acids. This CDR3 reads CASSQDPTGSYGYTF. The CDR3 DNA reads TGCGCCAGCAGCCAAGATCCTACAGGGAGCTATGGCTACACCTTC.

On this clone: The same CDR3 arises from other DNA sequences in this sample as well. The chain employs TRBV6-1 and TRBJ1-5, with 9 nucleotides matching TRBD1. V gave up 5 bases and J gave up 2 bases; unmatched junction bases: 1. From germline, CDR1 is MNHNS and CDR2 SASEGT. The CDR3 is made up of 14 amino acids. The CDR3 spells CASSRDRGNQPQHF. The DNA for the CDR3 is TGTGCCAGCAGTCGGGACAGGGGCAATCAGCCCCAGCATTTT.

This chain uses TRBV7-2 with TRBJ2-3; TRBD1 aligns across 9 bases. Germline CDR1 SGHTA, CDR2 FQGNSA. The CDR3 runs to 16 residues. J gave up 4 bases and V 4 bases, and 9 bases lay outside the gene matches. The CDR3 bases are TGTGCCAGCAGCTCGGCCCGGACAGGGGCTGCAGATACGCAGTATTTT. Encoded protein: CASSSARTGAADTQYF.

This chain joins TRBV6-1 and TRBJ1-4, with D hard to call. Deletions cut 1 base from V and 4 bases from J, with 7 bases between. Germline V gene data show CDR1 as MNHNS and CDR2 as SASEGT. CDR3 length equals 14 residues. The chain's CDR3 is CASSEGGRNEKLFF. CDR3 bases: TGTGCCAGCAGTGAAGGCGGTCGTAATGAAAAACTGTTTTTT.

This clone came up once. V gene TRBV9 combines with J gene TRBJ2-2; TRBD2 is a possible D gene (7 bases). Germline values: CDR1 SGDLS, CDR2 YYNGEE. This CDR3 is built from 18 residues. V was cut by 6 bases and J by 3 bases, with 24 bases left in between. CDR3 nucleotides: TGTGCCAGCAACCCTTCGGCGGTCGGGGGGCGGGACACCGGGGAGCTGTTTTTT. It yields the protein CASNPSAVGGRDTGELFF.

V is TRBV7-9 and J is TRBJ2-5; 9 nucleotides align to TRBD1. With 2 bases clipped from V and 3 bases from J, the junction kept 4 bases outside the gene matches. CDR3 length: 15 residues. CDR1 SEHNR and CDR2 FQNEAQ come from the germline V gene (reference sequence). CDR3 loop: CASSLTGGPEETQYF. CDR3 coding DNA: TGTGCCAGCAGCTTAACAGGGGGCCCGGAAGAGACCCAGTACTTC.

This chain uses TRBV7-3 with TRBJ2-5; TRBD1 agrees at 11 bases. Germline-derived CDR1 and CDR2 are SGHTA and FQGTGA. After removal of 4 bases from V and 2 bases from J, the junction contained 3 bases not matched to a gene. This CDR3 is built from 15 residues. For the CDR3, the DNA is TGTGCCAGCAGCTCGGGACAGGGGGTTCAAGAGACCCAGTACTTC. It encodes CASSSGQGVQETQYF.

The sample holds one count of this clone. The chain has TRBV11-2 and TRBJ2-7, with 10 bases identical to TRBD1. The V gene's germline CDR1 is SGHAT and CDR2 FQNNGV. Unmatched junction bases numbered 10, after V lost 6 bases and J lost 2 bases. This CDR3 spans 16 amino acids. DNA for the CDR3: TGTGCCAGCAGAGCGAAGGGGGACAGGGGCACCTACGAGCAGTACTTC. This gives the protein CASRAKGDRGTYEQYF.

The chain employs TRBV18 and TRBJ1-1; D uncertain. The CDR3 loop spans 14 amino acids. The V and J ends lost 3 bases and 1 base respectively, with 9 bases between them. Germline CDR1 reads KGHSH; CDR2 reads LQKENI. In nucleotides, the CDR3 is TGTGCCAGCTCACCCAAGGCACAGAACACTGAAGCTTTCTTT. Amino acids: CASSPKAQNTEAFF.

The chain links TRBV6-5 to TRBJ1-1; D is ambiguous. The CDR3 sequence is 15 residues long. Germline V lookup: CDR1 MNHEY, CDR2 SVGAGI. V was clipped by 2 bases and J by 1 base, with 11 bases between them. The CDR3 DNA is TGTGCCAGCAGTTACGGGAGCACGGCGAACACTGAAGCTTTCTTT. Translating gives CASSYGSTANTEAFF.